Given below is one T cell receptor (beta chain) in context. This sample stems from a study of blood T cell repertoires in COVID-19. Study-wide context: T cells, B-cell-depleted T cells, or PBMCs supplied cDNA or gDNA.

V lost 2 bases to trimming and J lost 4 bases; unmatched junction nucleotides: 7. Per the germline V gene, CDR1 is MNHEY and CDR2 is SVGEGT. The CDR3 has 15 residues. This study enrolled people aged 18 to 89 from around 25 US geographic areas. Cohort placement rested on clinical history that participants reported themselves. Recovered status in Cohort 3 required two negative PCRs, clearance, or symptom resolution. The repertoire was sequenced with immunoSEQ multiplex PCR; TCRdb's copy has only in-frame clones and lacks some. The sample carries under 250,000 clones, about 79% recorded once. The specimen sequenced was PBMCs or T cells enriched from blood (not recorded which). The TCR comes from a woman in her sixties or seventies who had recovered from COVID-19. The gene calls are TRBV6-2 or TRBV6-3 and TRBJ2-7, with 8 bases aligning to TRBD1. The CDR3 coding sequence is TGTGCCAGCAGTTACCCCCGGACAGGGAATTACGAGCAGTACTTC. Protein: CASSYPRTGNYEQYF.